Detailed here is one T cell receptor beta chain. Its antigen is still unknown. This sample was included in a study of vaccination effects on CD4 cells after COVID-19. Findings and caveats of the study: Late post-vaccination samples showed marked contraction of infection- and vaccine-induced clones.

V shed 10 bases, J shed 10 bases, and the junction held 8 bases outside the gene matches. The CDR3 is made up of 13 amino acids. Clones were read by immunoSEQ multiplex PCR, and TCRdb kept only the in-frame ones, dropping some. The table records approximately 57,000 clones, approximately 80% of them present only once. Upon completion of approximately ten days in culture, CD4+ T cells were isolated. Each participant was administered two doses of either the BNT162b2 or the mRNA-1273 vaccine. The chain joins TRBV12-3 or TRBV12-4 to TRBJ1-6; TRBD1 agrees at 9 bases. The source was CD4+ T cells from PBMCs cultured without peptide, collected after COVID-19 vaccination. This TCR derives from a human donor who received a COVID-19 vaccine. In DNA form, the CDR3 reads TGTGCCACCAAACAGGGGGCTGGCTCACCCCTCCACTTT. Translated: CATKQGAGSPLHF.